What follows describes a single T cell receptor beta chain. The sample belongs to a study of blood T cell repertoires in COVID-19. CDR1 is SGHRS, CDR2 YFSETQ, per germline. CDR3 length: 19 residues. Trimming at V came to 4 bases and at J to 0 bases, leaving 14 bases not matched to a gene. Study processing details: For nucleated cells, counts were estimated from reference gene primer amplification. Data came from immunoSEQ multiplex PCR; TCRdb stores just in-frame clones and leaves some out. V, J and clone size derive from that table, while D and trimming were established from the DNA sequence. Here the sample spans 150,000 to 200,000 clones, 85% to 90% being singletons.

The chain uses TRBV5-1 and TRBJ1-5; 9 bases are a match to TRBD1. The TCR sequence derives from a woman older than 75 in a cohort sampled during active or convalescent COVID-19. The sequenced sample consisted of peripheral blood. The CDR3 nucleotides are TGCGCCAGCAGCGTACCCGCCGGGACAGGGACCTTTAGCAATCAGCCCCAGCATTTT. It yields the protein CASSVPAGTGTFSNQPQHF.